These 25 T cell receptor beta chains share one sample of origin, sequenced in a study. TCRdb re-called the 5' RACE reads through MiXCR, storing one row per CDR3 protein. The sample lists 10,000 to 15,000 distinct CDR3 sequences, less than 25% occurring once. The sequenced material came from naive CD4+ T cells sorted from blood. The subset: naive CD4+ T cells, CD4+CD45RA+CD25-. These receptors were collected from a female donor with breast cancer.

This clonotype is judged medium-sized. The DNA for the CDR3 is TGTGCCAGCAGTTTACTGGCGGGAGGGCCTCTCAATGAGCAGTTCTTC. As protein: CASSLLAGGPLNEQFF. The genes are TRBV27 and TRBJ2-1; TRBD2 agrees at 9 bases. Germline lookup yields CDR1 MNHEY and CDR2 SMNVEV (reference sequence). CDR3 length equals 16 residues. The trim removed 2 bases at V and 6 bases at J, leaving 8 bases unmatched.

In this sample, this clonotype turned up many times. DNA of the CDR3: TGTGCCAGCAGTGGACTCGGGAGCTCCTACAATGAGCAGTTCTTC. Amino acid sequence: CASSGLGSSYNEQFF. The genes are TRBV25-1 and TRBJ2-1; a possible D gene is TRBD2 (6 bases). Germline lookup yields CDR1 MGHDK and CDR2 SYGVNS. The length of the CDR3 is 15 residues. Deletions cut 4 bases from V and 0 bases from J, with 10 bases between. Full variable domain (rest looked up from reference TRBV25-1 and TRBJ2-1): EADIYQTPRYLVIGTGKKITLECSQTMGHDKMYWYQQDPGMELHLIHYSYGVNSTEKGDLSSESTVSRIRTEHFPLTLESARPSHTSQYLCASSGLGSSYNEQFFGPGTRLTVL.

V and J are TRBV7-8 and TRBJ1-3; a weak D match, TRBD1 (5 bases). Germline-derived CDR1 and CDR2 are SGHVS and FQNEAQ. The CDR3 length is 15 residues. V dropped 4 bases and J dropped 2 bases, with 12 bases sitting between them. The CDR3 DNA follows: TGTGCCAGCAGCTCAAGGGGTGGCACTGGAAACACCATATATTTT. Amino acid sequence: CASSSRGGTGNTIYF.

This clonotype has at least ten counts. The chain uses TRBV5-1 and TRBJ1-4; 7 nucleotides align to TRBD1. V lost 4 bases to trimming and J lost 4 bases; unmatched junction nucleotides: 19. The CDR3 extends over 19 amino acids. The germline V gene encodes CDR1 SGHRS and CDR2 YFSETQ. In nucleotides, the CDR3 is TGCGCCAGCAGCCTGACAGGGTCGGCCGTCACACCGAATAATGAAAAACTGTTTTTT. Translation gives CASSLTGSAVTPNNEKLFF.

There are a few counts of this clonotype. J is TRBJ2-3 and V is TRBV7-9; no definite D call. This CDR3 region has 14 residues. The V gene's germline CDR1 is SEHNR and CDR2 FQNEAQ (reference sequence). Deletions cut 3 bases from V and 1 base from J, with 8 bases between. CDR3 DNA: TGTGCCAGCAGCTTTTCGGCAGGCACAGATACGCAGTATTTT. It encodes CASSFSAGTDTQYF.

The chain employs TRBV6-1 and TRBJ2-1; TRBD2 aligns across 10 bases. The junction had 7 bases not matched to a gene; V was cut back by 4 bases and J by 7 bases. CDR1 is MNHNS and CDR2 is SASEGT in the germline V gene. This CDR3 is 15 amino acids long. The CDR3: CASSALAGGGNEQFF. CDR3 coding DNA: TGTGCCAGCAGTGCCTTAGCGGGAGGAGGAAATGAGCAGTTCTTC.

Concerning this clonotype itself: One end of the junction fails to match germline, which may point to a read error. This chain joins TRBV20-1 and TRBJ1-4; D perhaps matches TRBD1 (5 bases). The CDR3 is made up of 14 amino acids. The germline V gene has CDR1 DFQATT and CDR2 SNEGSKA (reference sequence). The CDR3 loop is CSAREGDTNEKLFF. In DNA form, the CDR3 reads TGCAGTGCTAGAGAAGGGGATACTAATGAGAAACTGTTTTTT.

This clonotype was recorded many times. V is TRBV5-1 and J is TRBJ1-1; no clear D. The germline V gene encodes CDR1 SGHRS and CDR2 YFSETQ. The CDR3 covers 13 residues. The V and J ends lost 4 bases and 4 bases respectively, with 11 bases between them. The DNA for the CDR3 is TGCGCCAGCAGCCTCGAGGGAGGCACTGAAGCTTTCTTT. Translating it yields CASSLEGGTEAFF.

By sample share, this clonotype is medium-sized. The chain carries TRBV4-1 and TRBJ1-2; TRBD1 aligns across 9 bases. V lost 1 base to trimming and J lost 1 base; unmatched junction nucleotides: 4. CDR1 MGHRA and CDR2 YSYEKL come from the germline V gene. The CDR3 is 16 amino acids. The CDR3 DNA is TGCGCCAGCAGCCAAGGCGGGACAGGGAATAACTATGGCTACACCTTC. Its translation is CASSQGGTGNNYGYTF.

As regards this clonotype: A much larger clonotype is one base distant, so this may be a read error. CDR3 DNA sequence: TGTGCCAGCAGCGGGGGGGCGGGAGGGCCCTCCGCAGATACGCAGTATTTT. Its protein product is CASSGGAGGPSADTQYF. This sequence joins TRBV5-4 and TRBJ2-3; TRBD2 matches at 9 bases. V dropped 4 bases and J dropped 4; count of bases not matched to a gene: 13. The length of the CDR3 is 17 residues. From germline, CDR1 is SGHNT and CDR2 YYREEE (reference sequence).

Many counts were recorded for this clonotype. The V gene is TRBV5-6, the J gene TRBJ2-1; no clear D. Trimming left V 2 bases short and J 0 bases short, with 12 bases between. Germline V CDR1 and CDR2: SGHDT, YYEEEE. The CDR3 covers 16 residues. Written as DNA, the CDR3 is TGTGCCAGCAGCTTCCCCCCCCCGACCTCCTACAATGAGCAGTTCTTC. Its translation: CASSFPPPTSYNEQFF.

Sample share makes this clonotype medium-sized. The chain links TRBV5-1 to TRBJ2-5, with no clear D. Germline V gene lookup returns CDR1 SGHRS and CDR2 YFSETQ. The CDR3 consists of 15 residues. Trimming stripped 0 bases from V and 1 base from J, with 10 bases between. The chain's CDR3 is CASSLVGRTQETQYF. DNA for the CDR3: TGCGCCAGCAGCTTGGTAGGGCGGACCCAAGAGACCCAGTACTTC.

This clonotype was counted many times. This chain links TRBV5-1 with TRBJ1-5; 7 bases map to TRBD1. CDR3 size: 15 residues. Germline V CDR1 and CDR2: SGHRS, YFSETQ. The V gene end was trimmed by 0 bases and the J gene end by 5 bases; junction bases not matched to a gene: 5. The CDR3 bases are TGCGCCAGCAGCTTGGAAGGGACAGAAGATCAGCCCCAGCATTTT. Its protein is CASSLEGTEDQPQHF.

In its sample, this clonotype was seen a few times. This may be a read error: a much more frequent sequence differs by one nucleotide. CDR3 residues: CASCAGGYTDAQYF. The DNA for the CDR3 is TGCGCCAGCTGCGCGGGAGGGTACACAGATGCGCAGTATTTT. The rearrangement uses TRBV5-1 and TRBJ2-3, with 9 bases identical to TRBD2. The length of the CDR3 is 14 residues. Looked up from germline, CDR1 is SGHRS and CDR2 is YFSETQ.

The genes are TRBV5-1 and TRBJ2-1; TRBD2 aligns across 7 bases. V lost 3 bases and J lost 2; bases outside the gene matches: 8. Germline assignment: CDR1 SGHRS and CDR2 YFSETQ. The CDR3 has 16 amino acids. The CDR3 spells CASSSQPAGAYNEQFF. CDR3 nucleotides: TGCGCCAGCAGCTCACAACCCGCGGGAGCCTACAATGAGCAGTTCTTC.

This clonotype was counted between two and nine times. This sequence joins TRBV12-3 or TRBV12-4 and TRBJ1-4; TRBD1 is a possible D gene (5 bases). CDR3 length: 16 amino acids. V was shortened by 7 bases and J by 4 bases, with 19 bases between the two germline ends. CDR3 region: CASTPGFTGGNEKLFF. The CDR3 DNA sequence: TGTGCCAGCACTCCGGGGTTCACGGGGGGTAATGAAAAACTGTTTTTT.

The V and J genes are TRBV12-3 or TRBV12-4 and TRBJ2-1; 7 bases map to TRBD1. J lost 9 bases, V lost 7 bases, and 12 bases had no gene match. CDR3 length: 14 amino acids. The CDR3 region is CASTTTRQGPEQFF. The CDR3 DNA reads TGTGCCAGCACCACTACTCGACAGGGCCCTGAGCAGTTCTTC.

This clonotype was detected a few times. The chain uses TRBV15 and TRBJ2-1; 10 bases fit TRBD2. V lost 1 base to trimming and J lost 2 bases; unmatched junction nucleotides: 2. Germline loops: CDR1 LNHNV, CDR2 YYDKDF (reference sequence). CDR3 size: 16 residues. In DNA, the CDR3 is TGTGCCACCAGCAGAGTTCTAGCGGGAGCCTACAATGAGCAGTTCTTC. Translating it yields CATSRVLAGAYNEQFF.

This clonotype was observed many times. The genes are TRBV7-2 and TRBJ2-1; D is possibly TRBD2 (6 bases). The CDR3 contains 15 residues. Trimming removed 7 bases at V and 0 bases at J, with 13 bases between. The germline CDR1 and CDR2 sequences are SGHTA and FQGNSA. The CDR3 loop reads CASKMAGSSYNEQFF. The CDR3 coding sequence is TGTGCCAGCAAGATGGCGGGAAGCTCCTACAATGAGCAGTTCTTC.

In its sample, this clonotype was seen many times. The chain is built from TRBV9 and TRBJ2-1; TRBD2 matches at 10 bases. Germline lookup yields CDR1 SGDLS and CDR2 YYNGEE. The CDR3 spans 15 residues. V was clipped by 0 bases and J by 7 bases; unmatched bases: 4. This CDR3 is CASSVASGSSNEQFF. DNA for the CDR3: TGTGCCAGCAGCGTAGCTAGCGGGAGTTCAAATGAGCAGTTCTTC.

J is TRBJ2-1 and V is TRBV11-2, with D possibly TRBD2 on 5 matching bases. CDR3 length: 14 residues. V gave up 5 bases and J gave up 6 bases, with 14 bases separating them. Germline-derived CDR1 and CDR2 are SGHAT and FQNNGV. CDR3 amino acids: CASSGGTWANEQFF. CDR3 bases: TGTGCCAGCAGCGGAGGAACTTGGGCCAATGAGCAGTTCTTC.

This clonotype came up a few times. Given a much more abundant clone one base away, this may be a read error. This rearrangement joins TRBV20-1 to TRBJ2-2; 7 nucleotides align to TRBD2. V dropped 2 bases and J dropped 5; count of bases not matched to a gene: 11. In germline, CDR1 is DFQATT, CDR2 SNEGSKA (reference sequence). The CDR3 contains 16 residues. CDR3 in DNA: TGCAGTGCTAGATTACGGGCGGGAGTCTGGACCGGGGAGCTGTTTTTT. Protein product: CSARLRAGVWTGELFF.

By sample share, this clonotype is medium-sized (0.01 to 0.1%). CDR3 amino acids: CSARASDSRIPEAFF. The CDR3, as DNA: TGCAGTGCTAGAGCCTCGGACAGTCGGATCCCTGAAGCTTTCTTT. This rearrangement joins TRBV20-1 to TRBJ1-1, with a tentative D call TRBD1 (6 bases). Looked up from germline, CDR1 is DFQATT and CDR2 is SNEGSKA (reference sequence). V was cut by 1 base and J by 6 bases, with 18 bases left in between. The CDR3 spans 15 residues.

The V call is TRBV6-6, the J call TRBJ2-7, with D uncertain. CDR1 and CDR2 (germline): MNHNY, SVGAGI (reference sequence). The CDR3 length is 14 residues. V lost 0 bases and J lost 2, with 8 bases in between. The chain's CDR3 is CASSYSGPPYEQYF. Here the CDR3 DNA reads TGTGCCAGCAGTTACTCGGGTCCGCCCTACGAGCAGTACTTC.

Many counts were recorded for this clonotype. The CDR3 nucleotides read TGCAGTGCTAGAGATCAAGGACTAGCGTCTAACACCGGGGAGCTGTTTTTT. It encodes CSARDQGLASNTGELFF. The V gene is TRBV20-1, the J gene TRBJ2-2; 9 bases agree with TRBD2. The V and J ends lost 0 bases and 2 bases, in that order; junction bases with no gene match: 7. The CDR3 is 17 amino acids. The germline V gene encodes CDR1 DFQATT and CDR2 SNEGSKA (reference sequence).